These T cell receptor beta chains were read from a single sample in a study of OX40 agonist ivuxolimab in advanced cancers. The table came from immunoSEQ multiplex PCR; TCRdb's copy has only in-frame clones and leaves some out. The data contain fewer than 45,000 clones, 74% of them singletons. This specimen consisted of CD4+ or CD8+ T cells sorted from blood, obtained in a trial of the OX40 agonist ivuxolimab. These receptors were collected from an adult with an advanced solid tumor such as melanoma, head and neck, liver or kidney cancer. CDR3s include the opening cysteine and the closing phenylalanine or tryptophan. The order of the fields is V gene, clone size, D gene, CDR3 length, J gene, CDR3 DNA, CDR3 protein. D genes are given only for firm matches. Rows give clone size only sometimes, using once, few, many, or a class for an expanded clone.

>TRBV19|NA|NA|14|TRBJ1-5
TGTGCCAGTAGTATAGTTTCTAGCAATCAGCCCCAGCATTTT
CASSIVSSNQPQHF
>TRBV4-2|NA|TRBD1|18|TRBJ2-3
TGTGCCAGCAGCCAAGGACCCTCGAACAGGGGGATGGCAGATACGCAGTATTTT
CASSQGPSNRGMADTQYF
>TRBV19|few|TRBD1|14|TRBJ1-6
TGTGCCAGTAGTGCCGGGACAGGTAATTCACCCCTCCACTTT
CASSAGTGNSPLHF
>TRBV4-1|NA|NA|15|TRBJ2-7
TGCGCCAGCAGCCAAGTGGACGATGCCTCCTACGAGCAGTACTTC
CASSQVDDASYEQYF
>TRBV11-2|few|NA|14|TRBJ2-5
TGTGCCAGCAGTTTATCGACTAGGCGGGAGACCCAGTACTTC
CASSLSTRRETQYF
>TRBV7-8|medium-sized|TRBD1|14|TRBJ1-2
TGTGCCAGCAGCTTAGGGGGACAGGGGAAAGGCTACACCTTC
CASSLGGQGKGYTF
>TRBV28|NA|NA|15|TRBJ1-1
TGTGCCAGCAGTTTAGAAGAGGGTCTGGTTACTGAAGCTTTCTTT
CASSLEEGLVTEAFF
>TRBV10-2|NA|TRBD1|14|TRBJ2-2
TGCGCCAGCAGTTTGACAGGGGGAACCGGGGAGCTGTTTTTT
CASSLTGGTGELFF
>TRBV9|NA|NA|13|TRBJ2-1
TGTGCCAGCAGCTTTATCAGTGGCAATGAGCAGTTCTTC
CASSFISGNEQFF
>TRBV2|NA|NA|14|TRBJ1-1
TGTGCCAGCAGTGAAATGTGGGGGAACGCTGAAGCTTTCTTT
CASSEMWGNAEAFF
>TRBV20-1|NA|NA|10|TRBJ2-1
TGCAGTGCTGGTCACAATGAGCAGTTCTTC
CSAGHNEQFF
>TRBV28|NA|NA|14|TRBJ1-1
TGTGCCAGCAGTTTAATGAATGTTTTCACTGAAGCTTTCTTT
CASSLMNVFTEAFF
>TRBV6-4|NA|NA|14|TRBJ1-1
TGTGCCAGCAGTGACGGGTCTCGGAACACTGAAGCTTTCTTT
CASSDGSRNTEAFF
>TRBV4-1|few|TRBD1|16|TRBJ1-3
TGCGCCAGCAGCCAAGACAGGGGGCAGTTAGGAAACACCATATATTTT
CASSQDRGQLGNTIYF
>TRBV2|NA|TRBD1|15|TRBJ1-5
TGTGCCATCAGTGAGTTAGGACAGGGCAATCAGCCCCAGCATTTT
CAISELGQGNQPQHF
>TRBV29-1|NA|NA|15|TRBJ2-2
TGCAGCGTCGTGCTCCGGGCCCGGTGGGCCGGGGAGCTGTTTTTT
CSVVLRARWAGELFF
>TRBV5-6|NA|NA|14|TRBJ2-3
TGTGCCAGCAGCGGGGGACAAATCACAGATACGCAGTATTTT
CASSGGQITDTQYF
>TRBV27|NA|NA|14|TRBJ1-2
TGTGCCAGCAGCCCCAGGGGAGATCCCTATGGCTACACCTTC
CASSPRGDPYGYTF
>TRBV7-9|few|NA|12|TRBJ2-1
TGTGCCAGCAGCTTAGGAACCGCTGAGCAGTTCTTC
CASSLGTAEQFF
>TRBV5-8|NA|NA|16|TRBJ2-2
TGTGCCAGCAGCCCGCAGGGCGCACTTTTCGGCGGGGAGCTGTTTTTT
CASSPQGALFGGELFF
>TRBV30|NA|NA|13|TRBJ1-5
TGTGCCTGGAGTGGACATAGCAATCAGCCCCAGCATTTT
CAWSGHSNQPQHF
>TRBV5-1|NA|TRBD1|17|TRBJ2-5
TGCGCCAGCAGCTTGGGTTTCGGCAGGGGGATCCAAGAGACCCAGTACTTC
CASSLGFGRGIQETQYF
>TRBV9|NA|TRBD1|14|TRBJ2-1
TGTGCCAGCAGCGTAGCTGGACAGGGGTATGAGCAGTTCTTC
CASSVAGQGYEQFF
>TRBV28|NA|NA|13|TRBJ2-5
TGTGCCAGCAGTTTGTGGGAACAAGAGACCCAGTACTTC
CASSLWEQETQYF
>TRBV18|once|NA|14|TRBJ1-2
TGTGCCAGCTCACCTGAGCCGAATAACTATGGCTACACCTTC
CASSPEPNNYGYTF
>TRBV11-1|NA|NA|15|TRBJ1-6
TGTGCCAGCAGCTTGGGCGCAACGTATAATTCACCCCTCCACTTT
CASSLGATYNSPLHF
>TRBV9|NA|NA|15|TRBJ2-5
TGTGCCTCCTCAGGATCGAGGGGGGGCATCGGGACCCAGTACTTC
CASSGSRGGIGTQYF
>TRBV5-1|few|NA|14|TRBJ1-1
TGCGCCAGCATGGAACAGGTTGGGAACACTGAAGCTTTCTTT
CASMEQVGNTEAFF
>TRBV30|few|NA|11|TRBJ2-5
TGTGCCTGGAGTGTACAAACGACCCAGTACTTC
CAWSVQTTQYF
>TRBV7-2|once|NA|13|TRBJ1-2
TGTGCCAGCAGCTTAGACGGCAACTATGGCTACACCTTC
CASSLDGNYGYTF
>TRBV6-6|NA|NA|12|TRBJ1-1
TGTGCCAGCAGTTACTCCCGTACTGAAGCTTTCTTT
CASSYSRTEAFF
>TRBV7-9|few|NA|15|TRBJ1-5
TGTGCCAGCAGCTTATGGGCGGGGGCTGAGGGGCCCCAGCATTTT
CASSLWAGAEGPQHF
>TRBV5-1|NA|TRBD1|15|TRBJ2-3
TGCGCCAGCAGCGTCGGACAGGGATTCACAGATACGCAGTATTTT
CASSVGQGFTDTQYF
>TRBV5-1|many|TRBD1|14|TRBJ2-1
TGCGCCAGCAGCTTCTCGGACAGGCTGAATGAGCAGTTCTTC
CASSFSDRLNEQFF
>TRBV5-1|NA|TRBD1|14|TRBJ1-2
TGCGCCAGCAGAGCCTCAGGGGGCCCCTATGGCTACACCTTC
CASRASGGPYGYTF
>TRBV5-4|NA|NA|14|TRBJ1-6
TGTGCCAGCAGCAAGGAGGGGAATAATTCACCCCTCCACTTT
CASSKEGNNSPLHF
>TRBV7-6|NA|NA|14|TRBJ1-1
TGTGCCAGCAGCGCGACCGGGGGAGGGACTGAAGCTTTCTTT
CASSATGGGTEAFF
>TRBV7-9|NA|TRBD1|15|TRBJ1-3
TGTGCCAGCAGCTCCGTGGGACAGGGTGGAAACACCATATATTTT
CASSSVGQGGNTIYF
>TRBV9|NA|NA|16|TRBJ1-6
TGTGCCAGCAGCGTTGGACAGACAGAAAATAATTCACCCCTCCACTTT
CASSVGQTENNSPLHF
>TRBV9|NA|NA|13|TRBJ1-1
TGTGCCAGCAGCGTAGTCCTCAGGGGAGAAGCTTTCTTT
CASSVVLRGEAFF
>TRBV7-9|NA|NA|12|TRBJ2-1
TGTGCCAGCAGCTTTGGTTACAATGAGCAGTTCTTC
CASSFGYNEQFF
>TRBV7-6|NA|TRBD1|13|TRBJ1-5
TGTGCCAGCAGCAGAACAGGGGACCAGCCCCAGCATTTT
CASSRTGDQPQHF
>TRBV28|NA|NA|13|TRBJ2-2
TGTGCCAGCCTGGGACTGAACACCGGGGAGCTGTTTTTT
CASLGLNTGELFF
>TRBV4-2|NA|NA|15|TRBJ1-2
TGTGCCAGCAGCCAGGAAGGGGCTGCTAACTATGGCTACACCTTC
CASSQEGAANYGYTF
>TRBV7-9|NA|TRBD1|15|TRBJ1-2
TGTGCCAGCAGCTCGAACGGGACAGGCGTCTATGGCTACACCTTC
CASSSNGTGVYGYTF
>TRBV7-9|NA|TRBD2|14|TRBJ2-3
TGTGCCAGCAGCTTCCAGACTAGCGGCGATACGCAGTATTTT
CASSFQTSGDTQYF
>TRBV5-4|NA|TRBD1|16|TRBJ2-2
TGTGCCAGCAGCTTGAGGAGGCCAGGGGGCTCCGGGGAGCTGTTTTTT
CASSLRRPGGSGELFF
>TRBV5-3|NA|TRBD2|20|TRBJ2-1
TGTGCCCGAATAAACAGGGAAAGGACTAGCGGGGGCTTGAAGGACAATGAGCAGTTCTTC
CARINRERTSGGLKDNEQFF
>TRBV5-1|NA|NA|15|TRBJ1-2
TGCGCCAGCAGCTTGGAAGACGGCGGAGGTACGGGCTACACCTTC
CASSLEDGGGTGYTF
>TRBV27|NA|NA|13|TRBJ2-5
TGTGCCAGCAAGGCGGGGTTTCAAGAGACCCAGTACTTC
CASKAGFQETQYF
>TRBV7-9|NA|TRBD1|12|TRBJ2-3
TGTGCCAGCAGCTCTCCCTCCGGACAGGCGTATTTT
CASSSPSGQAYF
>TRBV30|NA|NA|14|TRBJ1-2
TGTGCCTGTCCCCCGGGACGGCGTAGGTATGGCTACACCTTC
CACPPGRRRYGYTF